The present TCR beta chain was sequenced within a study of blood T cells in healthy people across ages. A second PCR of 7 to 11 cycles used a sample-barcoded 5' primer and a J-beta primer mix. TCRdb fed the 5' RACE reads into MiXCR, producing one record per CDR3 protein. Of some 1.8 million distinct CDR3 sequences listed, approximately 40% are singletons. CDR1 is SGDLS and CDR2 is YYNGEE in the germline V gene. V was clipped by 5 bases and J by 2 bases; unmatched bases: 7. This CDR3 comprises 15 residues. This clonotype was seen only a few times. The clonotype was recovered from a human donor in good health. The chain recombines TRBV9 with TRBJ1-5; 7 bases are shared with TRBD1. The sequenced sample was blood. The CDR3 here is CASSTTGAGNQPQHF. CDR3 nucleotide sequence: TGTGCCAGCAGTACCACAGGGGCGGGCAATCAGCCCCAGCATTTT.